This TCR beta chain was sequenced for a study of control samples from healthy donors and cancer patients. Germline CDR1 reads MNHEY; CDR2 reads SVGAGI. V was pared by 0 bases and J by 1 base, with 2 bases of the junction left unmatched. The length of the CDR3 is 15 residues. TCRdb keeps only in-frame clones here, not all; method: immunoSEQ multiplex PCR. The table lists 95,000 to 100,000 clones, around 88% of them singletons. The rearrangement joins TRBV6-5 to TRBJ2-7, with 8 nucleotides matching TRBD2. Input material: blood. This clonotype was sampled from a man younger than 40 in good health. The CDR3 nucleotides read TGTGCCAGCAGTTACTCGGTAGCGGGATCCTACGAGCAGTACTTC. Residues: CASSYSVAGSYEQYF.